Each of the 30 T cell receptor beta chains below was sequenced from the same sample in a study of T-cell memory formation after mild COVID-19. TCRdb processed the 5' RACE reads anew with MiXCR; each CDR3 protein has one entry. The sample shows 45,000 to 55,000 distinct CDR3 sequences, over 6.5% of them seen only once. Sequencing was performed on PBMCs or a T cell subset sorted from them (not recorded which). Receptors originate from a man aged 18 to 35 who had mild COVID-19 (a few samples of this study predate the infection). Cell type and time point are not known.

This clonotype was counted between two and nine times. The rearrangement links TRBV6-5 to TRBJ1-4; no clear D gene. Germline values: CDR1 MNHEY, CDR2 SVGAGI. The CDR3 is 14 residues long. Trimming stripped 6 bases from V and 0 bases from J, with 8 bases between. This CDR3 reads CASSYISTNEKLFF. The CDR3 DNA sequence: TGTGCCAGCAGCTACATCTCAACTAATGAAAAACTGTTTTTT.

This clonotype was counted only a few times. The CDR3, as DNA: TGTGCCAGCTCCACCCGGGCCTCCCAAGAGACCCAGTACTTC. Encoded protein: CASSTRASQETQYF. The chain uses TRBV7-9 and TRBJ2-5; D is unclear. Trimming cost V 8 bases and J 1 base, with 14 bases left between them. Germline CDR1 and CDR2: SEHNR and FQNEAQ (reference sequence). The CDR3 runs 14 residues. Drawing the rest from reference TRBV7-9 and TRBJ2-5, the complete variable domain is DTGVSQNPRHKITKRGQNVTFRCDPISEHNRLYWYRQTLGQGPEFLTYFQNEAQLEKSRLLSDRFSAERPKGSFSTLEIQRTEQGDSAMYLCASSTRASQETQYFGPGTRLLVL.

In this sample, this clonotype turned up many times. The gene calls are TRBV4-3 and TRBJ1-1; 7 bases line up with TRBD1. The CDR3 covers 16 residues. Trimming at V came to 1 base and at J to 4 bases, leaving 9 bases not matched to a gene. CDR1 is LGHNA, CDR2 YSLEER, per germline. The CDR3: CASSQGPQGVGTEAFF. CDR3 in DNA: TGCGCCAGCAGCCAAGGGCCTCAGGGGGTTGGCACTGAAGCTTTCTTT.

The rearrangement uses TRBV10-3 and TRBJ1-4, with TRBD1 matching 7 bases. V shed 2 bases and J 2 bases; nucleotides not matched to a gene: 8. The CDR3 loop spans 17 amino acids. The germline gives CDR1 ENHRY, CDR2 SYGVKD. CDR3 residues: CAISEEGGQSTNEKLFF. CDR3 coding DNA: TGTGCCATCAGTGAGGAAGGGGGCCAATCGACTAATGAAAAACTGTTTTTT.

This clonotype has a count of ten or more. V usage is TRBV12-3 or TRBV12-4 and J usage is TRBJ2-3, with TRBD2 identical over 8 bases. J gave up 0 bases and V 0 bases, and 2 bases lay outside the gene matches. The CDR3 length is 16 residues. The CDR3 sequence: CASSLALAGSTDTQYF. CDR3 sequence (DNA): TGTGCCAGCAGTTTAGCTTTAGCGGGAAGCACAGATACGCAGTATTTT.

A few counts support this clonotype. This rearrangement joins TRBV7-2 to TRBJ2-1; TRBD2 might be the D (7 bases). Germline V gene data show CDR1 as SGHTA and CDR2 as FQGNSA. The CDR3 spans 15 residues. Trimming cost V 3 bases and J 3 bases, with 12 bases left between them. The CDR3 nucleotides are TGTGCCAGCAGCTTGGGGGGGGCGGTCTACAATGAGCAGTTCTTC. It encodes CASSLGGAVYNEQFF.

Many counts were recorded for this clonotype. As DNA, the CDR3 is TGCGCCAGCAGCTTGTCGGGGCGAGGCACAGATACGCAGTATTTT. Protein: CASSLSGRGTDTQYF. The genes are TRBV5-1 and TRBJ2-3, with D perhaps assigned TRBD1 or TRBD2 (5 bases each). V lost 1 base and J lost 1, with 10 bases in between. This CDR3 contains 15 residues. Germline loops: CDR1 SGHRS, CDR2 YFSETQ.

The V call is TRBV7-9, the J call TRBJ2-1, with D perhaps matching TRBD1 (5 bases). Germline lookup yields CDR1 SEHNR and CDR2 FQNEAQ (reference sequence). The V and J ends lost 6 bases and 8 bases respectively, with 20 bases between them. The CDR3 has 15 amino acids. DNA for the CDR3: TGTGCCAGCAGTTTATCCCAGGGAACCCACGATGAGCAGTTCTTC. Translated: CASSLSQGTHDEQFF. Full variable domain (missing parts from reference TRBV7-9 and TRBJ2-1): DTGVSQNPRHKITKRGQNVTFRCDPISEHNRLYWYRQTLGQGPEFLTYFQNEAQLEKSRLLSDRFSAERPKGSFSTLEIQRTEQGDSAMYLCASSLSQGTHDEQFFGPGTRLTVL.

This chain uses TRBV28 with TRBJ1-5, with D possibly TRBD1 on 5 matching bases. The CDR3 loop spans 12 amino acids. The V gene's germline CDR1 is MDHEN and CDR2 SYDVKM. V was trimmed by 7 bases and J by 9 bases, leaving 13 bases between them. CDR3 bases: TGTGCCAGCACCTCGGGGGGGTTGCCCCAGCATTTT. Translating gives CASTSGGLPQHF.

The CDR3 DNA reads TGCAGTGCCCCAGAGGGTAATAACAATCAGCCCCAGCATTTT. This gives the protein CSAPEGNNNQPQHF. The chain carries TRBV20-1 and TRBJ1-5; no clear D gene. V was pared by 6 bases and J by 3 bases, with 15 bases between. Germline V gene sequence: CDR1 DFQATT, CDR2 SNEGSKA (reference sequence). The CDR3 runs to 14 residues.

This clonotype has only a few counts. The V and J genes are TRBV12-3 or TRBV12-4 and TRBJ1-1, with 10 bases lining up with TRBD1. The CDR3 covers 15 residues. Trimming at V came to 5 bases and at J to 2 bases, leaving 5 bases not matched to a gene. CDR3 loop: CASSHQTGGNTEAFF. CDR3 coding DNA: TGTGCCAGCAGTCACCAGACAGGGGGCAACACTGAAGCTTTCTTT.

In its sample, this clonotype was seen a few times. The chain carries TRBV5-5 and TRBJ1-5; TRBD1 aligns across 7 bases. CDR1 SGHKS and CDR2 YYEKEE come from the germline V gene (reference sequence). The CDR3 is 16 residues long. With V trimmed by 4 bases and J by 0 bases, 7 bases remained unmatched. The CDR3 nucleotides read TGTGCCAGCAGCCGGACGACAGGGTATAGCAATCAGCCCCAGCATTTT. Amino acids: CASSRTTGYSNQPQHF.

This clonotype was recorded at least ten times. This chain links TRBV2 with TRBJ2-5; TRBD1 aligns across 7 bases. CDR1 is SNHLY, CDR2 FYNNEI, per germline. This CDR3 comprises 14 residues. The ends lost 6 bases at V and 2 bases at J; junction bases unmatched: 6. The chain's CDR3 is CASSEQTGQETQYF. In DNA, the CDR3 is TGTGCCAGCAGCGAACAGACAGGGCAAGAGACCCAGTACTTC.

The chain employs TRBV12-3 or TRBV12-4 and TRBJ2-1; D is unresolved. The CDR3 totals 13 residues. Trimming stripped 2 bases from V and 6 bases from J, with 8 bases between. In DNA form, the CDR3 reads TGTGCCAGCAGTTTAACAGAAGCCAATGAGCAGTTCTTC. It codes for CASSLTEANEQFF.

This sequence joins TRBV20-1 and TRBJ2-7, with 7 bases identical to TRBD1. Trimming removed 5 bases from V and 5 bases from J; junction bases left unmatched: 15. CDR1 DFQATT and CDR2 SNEGSKA come from the germline V gene (reference sequence). This CDR3 comprises 15 residues. The CDR3: CSAPAPGQRIHEQYV. CDR3 in DNA: TGCAGTGCTCCAGCCCCGGGACAGAGGATCCACGAGCAGTACGTC.

V usage is TRBV5-6 and J usage is TRBJ2-1; D remains ambiguous. Germline-derived CDR1 and CDR2 are SGHDT and YYEEEE. V lost 4 bases to trimming and J lost 0 bases, with 11 bases between them. The CDR3 has 15 residues. The CDR3 nucleotides read TGTGCCAGCAGCGTGGACGAGAGCTCCTACAATGAGCAGTTCTTC. Translating it yields CASSVDESSYNEQFF. Based on the CDR3 plus reference TRBV5-6 and TRBJ2-1, the full variable domain is DAGVTQSPTHLIKTRGQQVTLRCSPKSGHDTVSWYQQALGQGPQFIFQYYEEEERQRGNFPDRFSGHQFPNYSSELNVNALLLGDSALYLCASSVDESSYNEQFFGPGTRLTVL.

This clonotype appeared a few times. V is TRBV5-1 and J is TRBJ1-1; D call uncertain. Germline V gives CDR1 SGHRS, CDR2 YFSETQ. V was shortened by 4 bases and J by 6 bases, with 16 bases between the two germline ends. The CDR3 has 14 amino acids. The CDR3: CASSPWTRSPEAFF. DNA for the CDR3: TGCGCCAGCAGCCCTTGGACGAGGAGCCCTGAAGCTTTCTTT. The full variable domain, its missing parts supplied by reference TRBV5-1 and TRBJ1-1, is KAGVTQTPRYLIKTRGQQVTLSCSPISGHRSVSWYQQTPGQGLQFLFEYFSETQRNKGNFPGRFSGRQFSNSRSEMNVSTLELGDSALYLCASSPWTRSPEAFFGQGTRLTVV.

The table lists this clonotype with many counts. The chain couples TRBV3-1 to TRBJ2-1, with a possible D match to TRBD2 (5 bases). CDR1 LGHDT and CDR2 YNNKEL come from the germline V gene (reference sequence). Trimming stripped 2 bases from V and 10 bases from J, with 12 bases between. CDR3 length: 13 residues. The CDR3 DNA follows: TGTGCCAGCAGCCAATTCCTGGGAGTCGAGCAGTTCTTC. Protein product: CASSQFLGVEQFF.

This chain links TRBV7-2 with TRBJ1-4; D remains unclear. Between the trimmed V and J ends, which lost 7 bases and 2 bases, there was a span of 5 bases. The germline gives CDR1 SGHTA, CDR2 FQGNSA. The CDR3 runs to 12 residues. The CDR3 bases are TGTGCCAGCACCCTCACTAATGAAAAACTGTTTTTT. The encoded protein is CASTLTNEKLFF.

The chain couples TRBV7-2 to TRBJ2-5; 11 nucleotides align to TRBD1. V lost 3 bases and J lost 5; bases outside the gene matches: 5. From germline, CDR1 is SGHTA and CDR2 FQGNSA. The CDR3 has 15 amino acids. The CDR3 DNA reads TGTGCCAGCAGCTTTGGGACAGGGGGTAGGGAGACCCAGTACTTC. Its protein product is CASSFGTGGRETQYF.

This clonotype was counted a few times. The V gene is TRBV10-3, the J gene TRBJ1-4; D unresolved. CDR1 and CDR2 (germline): ENHRY, SYGVKD. The V end lost 0 bases, the J end lost 8 bases, and 13 bases lay between the germline ends. The CDR3 spans 15 residues. CDR3 nucleotides: TGTGCCATCAGTGAGTCGGGGTCTAAGCGGGAAAAACTGTTTTTT. This encodes CAISESGSKREKLFF.

This clonotype came up a few times. V gene TRBV27 combines with J gene TRBJ2-5; 8 positions agree with TRBD1. V was clipped by 0 bases and J by 6 bases; unmatched bases: 6. The CDR3 has 15 residues. CDR1 MNHEY and CDR2 SMNVEV come from the germline V gene (reference sequence). Written as DNA, the CDR3 is TGTGCCAGCAGTTTATCCGCAGGGGGCTGGAAGACCCAGTACTTC. This encodes CASSLSAGGWKTQYF.

The chain combines TRBV5-4 with TRBJ2-5; 7 positions match TRBD2. There are 15 residues in the CDR3. CDR1 and CDR2 from the germline V gene are SGHNT and YYREEE (reference sequence). The V and J ends lost 8 bases and 2 bases, in that order; junction bases with no gene match: 12. In DNA form, the CDR3 reads TGTGCCAGTTCACGCGGGGGTGGCGAACAAGAGACCCAGTACTTC. It yields the protein CASSRGGGEQETQYF.

The sample holds a few counts of this clonotype. The V gene is TRBV2, the J gene TRBJ2-1; 9 positions agree with TRBD1. This CDR3 region has 15 residues. CDR1 and CDR2 from the germline V gene are SNHLY and FYNNEI. Unmatched junction bases numbered 15, after V lost 8 bases and J lost 10 bases. The CDR3 sequence is CASAKQGAVSGEQFF. The CDR3, as DNA: TGTGCCAGCGCAAAACAGGGGGCCGTTTCTGGGGAGCAGTTCTTC.

This clonotype ranks as medium-sized (0.01 to 0.1%). The chain links TRBV5-1 to TRBJ2-1; possibly TRBD1 for D (6 bases). V was clipped by 4 bases and J by 4 bases, with 18 bases between them. The CDR3 is 16 residues long. Germline loops: CDR1 SGHRS, CDR2 YFSETQ. CDR3 DNA sequence: TGCGCCAGCAGCCAGGATCCGGGACATGGGTACAATGAGCAGTTCTTC. Translating it yields CASSQDPGHGYNEQFF.

There are many counts of this clonotype. The chain is built from TRBV11-2 and TRBJ1-1; possible D gene TRBD1, 5 bases. With 1 base removed from V and 3 bases from J, the gap between germline ends came to 15 bases. The length of the CDR3 is 16 residues. Per germline, CDR1 SGHAT and CDR2 FQNNGV. As DNA, the CDR3 is TGTGCCAGCAGCTTAGCCACAGGTGCTGGACACACTGAAGCTTTCTTT. Translation gives CASSLATGAGHTEAFF. Filled out from reference TRBV11-2 and TRBJ1-1, the complete variable domain reads EAGVAQSPRYKIIEKRQSVAFWCNPISGHATLYWYQQILGQGPKLLIQFQNNGVVDDSQLPKDRFSAERLKGVDSTLKIQPAKLEDSAVYLCASSLATGAGHTEAFFGQGTRLTVV.

There are a few counts of this clonotype. This chain links TRBV5-1 with TRBJ2-1; 12 bases match TRBD1. After removal of 7 bases from V and 3 bases from J, the junction contained 8 bases not matched to a gene. Germline values: CDR1 SGHRS, CDR2 YFSETQ. The CDR3 runs 16 residues. The CDR3 spells CASRDRGRQGYNEQFF. The CDR3 DNA reads TGCGCCAGCCGGGACAGGGGGCGGCAGGGCTACAATGAGCAGTTCTTC.

There are many counts of this clonotype. The chain combines TRBV20-1 with TRBJ2-2, with D tentatively TRBD1 (6 bases). CDR1 and CDR2 from the germline V gene are DFQATT and SNEGSKA (reference sequence). Trimming pared 6 bases from V and 3 bases from J, leaving 8 bases between. This CDR3 is 12 amino acids long. CDR3: CSAQGHTGELFF. CDR3 DNA sequence: TGCAGTGCCCAGGGGCACACCGGGGAGCTGTTTTTT.

J is TRBJ2-1 and V is TRBV7-2; the match to TRBD2 covers 8 bases. This CDR3 spans 15 amino acids. Germline V gene sequence: CDR1 SGHTA, CDR2 FQGNSA. The V segment lost 2 bases and the J segment 2 bases; nucleotides outside the gene matches: 2. The CDR3 DNA sequence: TGTGCCAGCAGCTTAAATAGCGGGGCCTACAATGAGCAGTTCTTC. It yields the protein CASSLNSGAYNEQFF.

This clonotype was seen ten or more times. V and J are TRBV20-1 and TRBJ2-3, with D perhaps TRBD2 (6 bases). CDR3 length: 12 residues. Germline-derived CDR1 and CDR2 are DFQATT and SNEGSKA (reference sequence). V was cut by 5 bases and J by 6 bases, with 12 bases left in between. Here the CDR3 DNA reads TGCAGTGCTGAGGCCCGGGGGGATACGCAGTATTTT. It is translated as CSAEARGDTQYF.